The 15 T cell receptor beta chains below were found in one sample sequenced in a study of shared clonotypes between healthy human individuals. The naive CD8 population came from CD45RO-negative cells selected for CCR7, without terminally differentiated effector memory CD45RA+ cells. The table came from immunoSEQ multiplex PCR; TCRdb's copy has only in-frame clones and leaves some out. The sample includes 2 million to 2.5 million clones, about 92% of them seen just once. Sample: naive CD8+ T cells from PBMCs. The receptors were gathered from a man aged 18 to 35 in good health. Some clones in this sample may be carry-over from other donors' samples.

Written as DNA, the CDR3 is TGTGCCTGGAGGGCGGGAGGGGAGTTTCACGAGCAGTACTTC. Translation gives CAWRAGGEFHEQYF. The chain has TRBV30 and TRBJ2-7, with TRBD2 matching 9 bases. Germline lookup yields CDR1 GTSNPN and CDR2 SVGIG (reference sequence). V gave up 3 bases and J gave up 5 bases; unmatched junction bases: 8. The CDR3 has 14 amino acids.

This chain uses TRBV19 with TRBJ1-2, with a tentative D call TRBD1 (5 bases). Germline CDR1 and CDR2: LNHDA and SQIVND (reference sequence). The CDR3 contains 12 residues. Trimming pared 1 base from V and 13 bases from J, leaving 13 bases between. The CDR3 region has the DNA TGTGCCAGTAGTATAGCCACGGGGGACGCCACCTTC. Its protein product is CASSIATGDATF.

This chain uses TRBV29-1 with TRBJ2-5; 11 bases map to TRBD2. The CDR3 extends over 14 amino acids. CDR1 SQVTM and CDR2 ANQGSEA come from the germline V gene. The ends lost 3 bases at V and 3 bases at J; junction bases unmatched: 3. CDR3 residues: CSVERGLAEETQYF. For the CDR3, the DNA is TGCAGCGTTGAGAGGGGACTAGCGGAAGAGACCCAGTACTTC.

The chain is built from TRBV7-3 and TRBJ1-4; D ambiguous. The CDR3 sequence is 18 residues long. Between the trimmed V and J ends, which lost 0 bases and 5 bases, there was a span of 19 bases. Germline CDR1 and CDR2: SGHTA and FQGTGA. The CDR3 nucleotides are TGTGCCAGCAGCTTAACGGATCCCCCAGATACGTGGAATGAAAAACTGTTTTTT. The encoded protein is CASSLTDPPDTWNEKLFF.

The chain combines TRBV4-1 with TRBJ2-7; D is unresolved. Germline lookup yields CDR1 MGHRA and CDR2 YSYEKL. This CDR3 is built from 15 residues. Deletions cut 0 bases from V and 1 base from J, with 10 bases between. The DNA for the CDR3 is TGCGCCAGCAGCCAAGATCATCTGCTATCCTACGAGCAGTACTTC. This sequence encodes CASSQDHLLSYEQYF.

The gene calls are TRBV9 and TRBJ2-7; TRBD2 matches at 7 bases. Germline loops: CDR1 SGDLS, CDR2 YYNGEE. This CDR3 has 16 amino acids. The ends lost 0 bases at V and 2 bases at J; junction bases unmatched: 8. The CDR3: CASSVAGLAEAYEQYF. CDR3 coding DNA: TGTGCCAGCAGCGTAGCTGGCCTAGCGGAGGCCTACGAGCAGTACTTC.

In this sample, this clone turned up once. This CDR3 is also generated by other DNA sequences in the sample. The V call is TRBV7-9, the J call TRBJ2-5, with D possibly being TRBD2 (5 bases). CDR1 and CDR2 from the germline V gene are SEHNR and FQNEAQ (reference sequence). Trimming removed 5 bases at V and 5 bases at J, with 9 bases between. This CDR3 region has 12 residues. CDR3 loop: CASSSGGETQYF. Written as DNA, the CDR3 is TGTGCCAGCAGCAGTGGAGGTGAGACCCAGTACTTC. Full variable domain (rest looked up from reference TRBV7-9 and TRBJ2-5): DTGVSQNPRHKITKRGQNVTFRCDPISEHNRLYWYRQTLGQGPEFLTYFQNEAQLEKSRLLSDRFSAERPKGSFSTLEIQRTEQGDSAMYLCASSSGGETQYFGPGTRLLVL.

V is TRBV5-4 and J is TRBJ2-2; no firm D call. Trimming took off 5 bases at V and 2 bases at J, with 7 bases between the two ends. The CDR3 is made up of 13 amino acids. Germline CDR1 is SGHNT and CDR2 is YYREEE (reference sequence). The CDR3, as DNA: TGTGCCAGCAGTAAGACAAACACCGGGGAGCTGTTTTTT. This translates into CASSKTNTGELFF.

This clone was seen a handful of times. V gene TRBV11-1 combines with J gene TRBJ1-2; D is unclear. Germline assignment: CDR1 SGHAT and CDR2 FQDESV (reference sequence). CDR3 length: 13 residues. Trimming left V 2 bases short and J 6 bases short, with 10 bases between. CDR3 in amino acids: CASSLSPTDGYTF. Here the CDR3 DNA reads TGTGCCAGCAGCTTAAGCCCGACGGATGGCTACACCTTC.

The chain has TRBV19 and TRBJ1-5; 7 nucleotides line up with TRBD1. Germline-derived CDR1 and CDR2 are LNHDA and SQIVND (reference sequence). CDR3 length: 15 amino acids. Germline trimming cut 4 bases from V and 2 bases from J; bases unmatched to any gene: 5. The CDR3 DNA reads as TGTGCCAGTAGTACAACAGGGGACGGCAATCAGCCCCAGCATTTT. Residues: CASSTTGDGNQPQHF.

The chain joins TRBV27 to TRBJ2-3; 9 bases agree with TRBD2. V gave up 4 bases and J gave up 4 bases; unmatched junction bases: 6. This CDR3 has 15 residues. The germline V gene encodes CDR1 MNHEY and CDR2 SMNVEV (reference sequence). This CDR3 is CASSWASGTADTQYF. CDR3 nucleotides: TGTGCCAGCAGTTGGGCTAGCGGGACGGCAGATACGCAGTATTTT.

This chain uses TRBV9 with TRBJ2-5, with a weak D call TRBD2 (6 bases). The CDR3 runs 15 residues. Germline values: CDR1 SGDLS, CDR2 YYNGEE. Trimming took off 3 bases at V and 3 bases at J, with 15 bases between the two ends. Written as DNA, the CDR3 is TGTGCCAGCAGCGCCGCCGCGGGACCCAAAGAGACCCAGTACTTC. This gives the protein CASSAAAGPKETQYF.

V usage is TRBV19 and J usage is TRBJ2-2, with D unclear. The length of the CDR3 is 15 residues. Germline V gene lookup returns CDR1 LNHDA and CDR2 SQIVND (reference sequence). Trimming cost V 5 bases and J 1 base, with 11 bases left between them. The CDR3 DNA is TGTGCCAGTAGTCCGACGGGTAGGAACACCGGGGAGCTGTTTTTT. It translates to CASSPTGRNTGELFF. Combining the CDR3 with reference TRBV19 and TRBJ2-2 gives the whole variable domain DGGITQSPKYLFRKEGQNVTLSCEQNLNHDAMYWYRQDPGQGLRLIYYSQIVNDFQKGDIAEGYSVSREKKESFPLTVTSAQKNPTAFYLCASSPTGRNTGELFFGEGSRLTVL.

This rearrangement joins TRBV6-5 to TRBJ2-7; possibly TRBD1 for D (6 bases). From germline, CDR1 is MNHEY and CDR2 SVGAGI. Trimming cost V 2 bases and J 4 bases, with 12 bases left between them. The CDR3 is made up of 14 amino acids. The CDR3 is CASSYMPTGYEQYF. DNA of the CDR3: TGTGCCAGCAGTTACATGCCCACAGGGTACGAGCAGTACTTC.

J is TRBJ2-1 and V is TRBV9; maybe TRBD2 (6 bases). CDR1 and CDR2 from the germline V gene are SGDLS and YYNGEE. The CDR3 covers 14 residues. V lost 0 bases to trimming and J lost 9 bases, with 13 bases between them. CDR3 in amino acids: CASSVGAGHGEQFF. In DNA, the CDR3 is TGTGCCAGCAGCGTAGGGGCGGGGCATGGTGAGCAGTTCTTC.